This T cell receptor (beta chain) was sequenced for a study of early stage breast cancer tumors. The assay was immunoSEQ multiplex PCR, and TCRdb's table has in-frame clones only and misses some. The table shows roughly 30,000 clones, with 80% occurring only once. The germline V gene has CDR1 SGHAT and CDR2 FQNNGV. V lost 3 bases to trimming and J lost 3 bases, with 17 bases between them. The CDR3 consists of 16 residues. This clone was observed a handful of times. This chain uses TRBV11-2 with TRBJ2-5; weak D call: TRBD1 (6 bases). Material for sequencing was blood. The sequence was obtained from a person between 60 and 70 years old with breast cancer. The CDR3: CASSFPTGAGEETQYF. In nucleotides, the CDR3 is TGTGCCAGCAGCTTTCCGACAGGCGCGGGTGAAGAGACCCAGTACTTC.